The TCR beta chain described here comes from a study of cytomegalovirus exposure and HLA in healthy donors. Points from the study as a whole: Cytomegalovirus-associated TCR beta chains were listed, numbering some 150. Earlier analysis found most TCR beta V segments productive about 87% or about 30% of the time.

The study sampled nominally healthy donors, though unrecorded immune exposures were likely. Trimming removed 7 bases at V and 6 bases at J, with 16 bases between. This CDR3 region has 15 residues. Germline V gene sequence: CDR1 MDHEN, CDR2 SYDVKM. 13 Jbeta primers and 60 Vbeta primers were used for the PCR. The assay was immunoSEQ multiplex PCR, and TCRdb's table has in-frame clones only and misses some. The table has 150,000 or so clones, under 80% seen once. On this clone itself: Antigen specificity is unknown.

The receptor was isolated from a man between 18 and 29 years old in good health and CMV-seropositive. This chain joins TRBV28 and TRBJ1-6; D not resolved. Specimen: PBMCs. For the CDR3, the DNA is TGTGCCAGCATTGGCGGCCCTACGATTAATTCACCCCTCCACTTT. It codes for CASIGGPTINSPLHF.